The source of this T cell receptor beta chain is a study of blood T cell repertoires in COVID-19. Study at large: Some COVID-19 samples were acute and others convalescent; all came from the United States, Italy and Spain. T cells, B-cell-depleted T cells, or PBMCs supplied cDNA or gDNA.

CDR3 length: 12 residues. V shed 7 bases and J 3 bases; nucleotides not matched to a gene: 0. Germline assignment: CDR1 LGHDT and CDR2 YNNKEL (reference sequence). Source study methods: Quantification of nucleated cells was approximated via reference gene primer amplification. Repertoires were generated with immunoSEQ multiplex PCR, while TCRdb's copy carries only in-frame clones and drops some. That table gives V, J and clone size, and the DNA gave D and trimming. This sample carries 120,000 to 150,000 clones, 70% to 90% of them seen once, and the ten largest clones take 7% to 10%. This TCR derives from a woman in her fifties or sixties with acute or convalescent COVID-19. The rearrangement uses TRBV3-1 (or the pseudogene TRBV3-2) and TRBJ2-7; TRBD2 aligns across 10 bases. The sample taken for sequencing was peripheral blood. The CDR3 region has the DNA TGTGCCAGCACTAGCGGGGGCTACGAGCAGTACTTC. Translation: CASTSGGYEQYF.